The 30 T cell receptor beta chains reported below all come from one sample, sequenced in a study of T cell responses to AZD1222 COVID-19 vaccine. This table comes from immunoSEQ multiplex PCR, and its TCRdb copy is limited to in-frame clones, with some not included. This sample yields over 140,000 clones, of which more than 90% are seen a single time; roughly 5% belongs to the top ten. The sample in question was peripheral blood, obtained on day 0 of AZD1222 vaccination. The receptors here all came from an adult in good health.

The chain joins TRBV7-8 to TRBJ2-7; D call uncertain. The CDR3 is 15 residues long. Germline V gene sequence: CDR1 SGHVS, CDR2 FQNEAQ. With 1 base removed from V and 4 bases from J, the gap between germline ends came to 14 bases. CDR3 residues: CASSLVDDQFYEQYF. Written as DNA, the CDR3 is TGTGCCAGCAGCTTAGTAGATGACCAATTTTACGAGCAGTACTTC.

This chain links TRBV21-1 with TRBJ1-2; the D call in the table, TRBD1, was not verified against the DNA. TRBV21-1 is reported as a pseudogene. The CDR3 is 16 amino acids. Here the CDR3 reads CASMRQGNDANYGYTF. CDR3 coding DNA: TGTGCCAGCATGAGACAGGGCAACGATGCTAACTATGGCTACACCTTC.

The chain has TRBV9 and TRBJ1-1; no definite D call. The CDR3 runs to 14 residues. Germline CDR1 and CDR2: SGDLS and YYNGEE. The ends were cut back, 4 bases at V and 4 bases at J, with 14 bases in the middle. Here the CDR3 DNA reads TGTGCCAGCAGCCGACTCCAAACATTCACTGAAGCTTTCTTT. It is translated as CASSRLQTFTEAFF. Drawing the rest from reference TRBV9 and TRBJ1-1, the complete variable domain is DSGVTQTPKHLITATGQRVTLRCSPRSGDLSVYWYQQSLDQGLQFLIQYYNGEERAKGNILERFSAQQFPDLHSELNLSSLELGDSALYFCASSRLQTFTEAFFGQGTRLTVV.

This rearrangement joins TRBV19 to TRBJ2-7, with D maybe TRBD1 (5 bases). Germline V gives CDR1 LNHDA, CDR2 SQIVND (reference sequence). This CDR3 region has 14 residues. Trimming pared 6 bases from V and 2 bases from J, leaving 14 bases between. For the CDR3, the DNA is TGTGCCAGTAGCGGCCAGGGTATCGCCTACGAGCAGTACTTC. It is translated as CASSGQGIAYEQYF. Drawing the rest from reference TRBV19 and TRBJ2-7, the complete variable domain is DGGITQSPKYLFRKEGQNVTLSCEQNLNHDAMYWYRQDPGQGLRLIYYSQIVNDFQKGDIAEGYSVSREKKESFPLTVTSAQKNPTAFYLCASSGQGIAYEQYFGPGTRLTVT.

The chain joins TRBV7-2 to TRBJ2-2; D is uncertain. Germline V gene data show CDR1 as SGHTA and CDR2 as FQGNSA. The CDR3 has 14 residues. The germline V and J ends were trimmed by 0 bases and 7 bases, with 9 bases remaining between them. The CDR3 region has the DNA TGTGCCAGCAGCTTAGCGCATGGTGGCGGGGAGCTGTTTTTT. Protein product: CASSLAHGGGELFF.

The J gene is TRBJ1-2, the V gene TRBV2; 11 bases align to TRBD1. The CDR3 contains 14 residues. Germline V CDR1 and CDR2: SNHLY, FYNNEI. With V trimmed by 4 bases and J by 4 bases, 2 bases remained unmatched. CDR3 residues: CASSGTGGFYGYTF. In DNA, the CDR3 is TGTGCCAGCAGTGGGACAGGGGGCTTCTATGGCTACACCTTC.

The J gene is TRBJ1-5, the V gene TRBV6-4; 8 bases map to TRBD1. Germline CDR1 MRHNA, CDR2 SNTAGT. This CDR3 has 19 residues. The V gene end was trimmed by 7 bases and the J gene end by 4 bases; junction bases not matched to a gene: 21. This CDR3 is CASNPGTGASNTINQPQHF. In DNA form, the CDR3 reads TGTGCCAGCAACCCGGGGACAGGCGCCTCGAACACAATAAATCAGCCCCAGCATTTT.

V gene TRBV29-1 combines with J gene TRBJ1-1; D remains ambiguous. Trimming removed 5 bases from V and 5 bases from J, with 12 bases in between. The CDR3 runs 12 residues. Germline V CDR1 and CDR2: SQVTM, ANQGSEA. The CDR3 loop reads CSVSVRRTEAFF. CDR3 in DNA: TGCAGCGTTTCCGTTAGGCGAACTGAAGCTTTCTTT. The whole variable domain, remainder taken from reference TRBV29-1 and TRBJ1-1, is SAVISQKPSRDICQRGTSLTIQCQVDSQVTMMFWYRQQPGQSLTLIATANQGSEATYESGFVIDKFPISRPNLTFSTLTVSNMSPEDSSIYLCSVSVRRTEAFFGQGTRLTVV.

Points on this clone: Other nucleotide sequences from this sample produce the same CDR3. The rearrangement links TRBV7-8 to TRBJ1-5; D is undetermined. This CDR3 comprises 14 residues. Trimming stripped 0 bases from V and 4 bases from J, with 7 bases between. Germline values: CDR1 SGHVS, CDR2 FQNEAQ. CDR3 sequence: CASSLAAGNQPQHF. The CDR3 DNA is TGTGCCAGCAGCTTAGCGGCCGGGAATCAGCCCCAGCATTTT.

CDR3 sequence (DNA): TGTGCCAGCAGCCTAAACCACGAGCAGTACTTC. It translates to CASSLNHEQYF. V and J are TRBV5-4 and TRBJ2-7; D is unclear. The germline V gene has CDR1 SGHNT and CDR2 YYREEE (reference sequence). With 4 bases removed from V and 5 bases from J, the gap between germline ends came to 7 bases. This CDR3 spans 11 amino acids.

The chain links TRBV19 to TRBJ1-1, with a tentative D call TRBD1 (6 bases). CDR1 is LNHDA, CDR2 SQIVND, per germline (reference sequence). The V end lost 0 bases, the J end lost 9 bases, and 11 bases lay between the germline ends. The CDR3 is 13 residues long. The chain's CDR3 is CASSIEDRLKAFF. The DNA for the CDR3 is TGTGCCAGTAGTATAGAGGACAGACTTAAAGCTTTCTTT.

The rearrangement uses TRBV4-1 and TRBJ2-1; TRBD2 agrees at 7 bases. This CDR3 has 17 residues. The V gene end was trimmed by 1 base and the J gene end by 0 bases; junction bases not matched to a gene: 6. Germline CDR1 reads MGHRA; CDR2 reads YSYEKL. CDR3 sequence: CASSQGERGSSYNEQFF. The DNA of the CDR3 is TGCGCCAGCAGCCAAGGGGAGCGGGGCAGCTCCTACAATGAGCAGTTCTTC.

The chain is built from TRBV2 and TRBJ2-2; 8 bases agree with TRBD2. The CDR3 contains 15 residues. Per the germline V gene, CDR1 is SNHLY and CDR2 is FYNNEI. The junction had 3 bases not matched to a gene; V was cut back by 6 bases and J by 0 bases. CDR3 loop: CASRGGLANTGELFF. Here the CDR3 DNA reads TGTGCCAGCAGGGGGGGACTAGCGAACACCGGGGAGCTGTTTTTT.

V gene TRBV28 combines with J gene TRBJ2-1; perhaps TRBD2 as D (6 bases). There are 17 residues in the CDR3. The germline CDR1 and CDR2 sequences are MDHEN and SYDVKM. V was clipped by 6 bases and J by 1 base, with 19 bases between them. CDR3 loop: CASSPAGLGESYNEQFF. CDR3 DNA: TGTGCCAGCAGCCCTGCGGGGCTCGGGGAATCCTACAATGAGCAGTTCTTC.

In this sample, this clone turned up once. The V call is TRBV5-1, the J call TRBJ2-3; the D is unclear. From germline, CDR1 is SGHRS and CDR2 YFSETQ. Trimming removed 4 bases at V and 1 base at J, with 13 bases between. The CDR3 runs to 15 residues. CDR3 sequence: CASSRWQIGTDTQYF. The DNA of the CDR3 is TGCGCCAGCAGCCGGTGGCAAATAGGCACAGATACGCAGTATTTT.

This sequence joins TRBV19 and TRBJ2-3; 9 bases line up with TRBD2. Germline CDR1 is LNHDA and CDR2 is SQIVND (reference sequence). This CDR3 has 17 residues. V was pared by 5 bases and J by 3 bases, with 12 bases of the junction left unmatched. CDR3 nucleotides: TGTGCCAGTAGTGCGGGAGGGGCGCTACTCGGGACAGATACGCAGTATTTT. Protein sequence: CASSAGGALLGTDTQYF.

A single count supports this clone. The CDR3 here is CASRIGHSSVNTEAFF. The DNA of the CDR3 is TGTGCCAGCAGGATAGGACATTCGAGTGTGAACACTGAAGCTTTCTTT. The chain couples TRBV27 to TRBJ1-1, with D perhaps matching TRBD1 (5 bases). Trimming left V 6 bases short and J 0 bases short, with 17 bases between. Germline V CDR1 and CDR2: MNHEY, SMNVEV (reference sequence). The CDR3 contains 16 residues.

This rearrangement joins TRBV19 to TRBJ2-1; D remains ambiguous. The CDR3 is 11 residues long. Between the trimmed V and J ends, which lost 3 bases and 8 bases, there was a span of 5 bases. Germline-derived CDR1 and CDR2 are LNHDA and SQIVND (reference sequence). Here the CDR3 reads CASSMTHEQFF. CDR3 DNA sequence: TGTGCCAGTAGTATGACACATGAGCAGTTCTTC.

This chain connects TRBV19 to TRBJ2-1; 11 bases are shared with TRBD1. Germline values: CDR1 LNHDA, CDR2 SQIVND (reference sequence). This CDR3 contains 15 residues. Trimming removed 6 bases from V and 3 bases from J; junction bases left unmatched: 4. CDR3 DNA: TGTGCCAGTAGAGCGGGGACAGGGGGCTACAATGAGCAGTTCTTC. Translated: CASRAGTGGYNEQFF.

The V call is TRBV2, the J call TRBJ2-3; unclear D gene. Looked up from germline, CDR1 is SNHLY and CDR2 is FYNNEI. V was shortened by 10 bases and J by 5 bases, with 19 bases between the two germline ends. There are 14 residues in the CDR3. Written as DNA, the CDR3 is TGTGCCACCCTGTCGAAGGTTACCCGAGATACGCAGTATTTT. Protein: CATLSKVTRDTQYF.

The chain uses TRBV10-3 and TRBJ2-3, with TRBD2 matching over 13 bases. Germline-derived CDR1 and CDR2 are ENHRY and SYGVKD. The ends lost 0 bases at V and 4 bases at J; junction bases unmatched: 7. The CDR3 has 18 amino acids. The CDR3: CAISESPGLAGVADTQYF. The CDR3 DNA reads TGTGCCATCAGTGAGTCGCCCGGACTAGCGGGAGTGGCAGATACGCAGTATTTT.

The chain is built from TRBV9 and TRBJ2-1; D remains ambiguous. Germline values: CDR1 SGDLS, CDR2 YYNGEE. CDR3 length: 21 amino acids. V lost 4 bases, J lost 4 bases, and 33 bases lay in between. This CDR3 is CASSLRSRLEGGLGRYNEQFF. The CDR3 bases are TGTGCCAGCAGCCTTCGTAGTAGGCTAGAAGGCGGTCTAGGTAGGTACAATGAGCAGTTCTTC.

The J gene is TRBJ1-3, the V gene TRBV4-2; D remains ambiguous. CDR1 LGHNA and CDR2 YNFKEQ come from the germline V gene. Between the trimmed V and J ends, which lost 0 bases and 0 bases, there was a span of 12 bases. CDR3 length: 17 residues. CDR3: CASSQEAPGPSGNTIYF. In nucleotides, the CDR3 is TGTGCCAGCAGCCAAGAAGCTCCAGGACCCTCTGGAAACACCATATATTTT.

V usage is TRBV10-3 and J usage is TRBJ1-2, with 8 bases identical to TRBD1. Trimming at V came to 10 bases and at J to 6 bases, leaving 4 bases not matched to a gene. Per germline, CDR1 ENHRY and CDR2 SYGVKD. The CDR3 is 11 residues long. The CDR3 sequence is CATQTGDGYTF. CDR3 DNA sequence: TGTGCCACCCAGACAGGGGATGGCTACACCTTC.

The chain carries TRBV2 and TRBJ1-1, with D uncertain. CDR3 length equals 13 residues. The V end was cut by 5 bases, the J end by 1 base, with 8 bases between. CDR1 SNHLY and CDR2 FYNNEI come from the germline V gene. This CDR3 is CASSYSPNTEAFF. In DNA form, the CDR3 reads TGTGCCAGCAGTTATTCACCGAACACTGAAGCTTTCTTT.

The CDR3 DNA sequence: TGTGCCAGTAGTCCAACCGGGACACTCACCTACGAGCAGTACTTC. It translates to CASSPTGTLTYEQYF. V gene TRBV19 combines with J gene TRBJ2-7; the D gene is possibly TRBD1 (6 bases). Germline assignment: CDR1 LNHDA and CDR2 SQIVND (reference sequence). CDR3 length equals 15 residues. The ends were cut back, 5 bases at V and 2 bases at J, with 16 bases in the middle.

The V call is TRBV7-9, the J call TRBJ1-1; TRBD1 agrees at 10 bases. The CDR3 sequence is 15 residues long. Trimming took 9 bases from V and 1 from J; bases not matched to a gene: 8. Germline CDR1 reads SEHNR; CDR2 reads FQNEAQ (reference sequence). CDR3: CAREATGGPNTEAFF. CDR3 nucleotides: TGTGCCAGGGAGGCGACAGGGGGCCCGAACACTGAAGCTTTCTTT.

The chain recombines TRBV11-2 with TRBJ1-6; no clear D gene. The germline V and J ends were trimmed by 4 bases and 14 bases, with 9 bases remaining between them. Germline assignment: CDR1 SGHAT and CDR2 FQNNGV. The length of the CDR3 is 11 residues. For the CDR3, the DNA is TGTGCCAGCAGCTCTGGACCGACCCTCCACTTT. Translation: CASSSGPTLHF. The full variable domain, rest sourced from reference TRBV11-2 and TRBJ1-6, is EAGVAQSPRYKIIEKRQSVAFWCNPISGHATLYWYQQILGQGPKLLIQFQNNGVVDDSQLPKDRFSAERLKGVDSTLKIQPAKLEDSAVYLCASSSGPTLHFGNGTRLTVT.

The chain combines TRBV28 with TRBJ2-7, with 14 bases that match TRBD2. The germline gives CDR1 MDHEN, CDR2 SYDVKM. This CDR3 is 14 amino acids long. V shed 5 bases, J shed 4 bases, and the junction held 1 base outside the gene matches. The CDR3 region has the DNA TGTGCCAGCAGTCGACTAGCGGGAGGGTACGAGCAGTACTTC. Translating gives CASSRLAGGYEQYF.

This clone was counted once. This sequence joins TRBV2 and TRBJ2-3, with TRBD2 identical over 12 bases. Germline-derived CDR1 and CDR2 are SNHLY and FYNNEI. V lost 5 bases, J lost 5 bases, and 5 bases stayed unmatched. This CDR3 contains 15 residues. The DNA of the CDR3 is TGTGCCAGCAGTAAGACTAGCGGGGGCAAAGATACGCAGTATTTT. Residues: CASSKTSGGKDTQYF.